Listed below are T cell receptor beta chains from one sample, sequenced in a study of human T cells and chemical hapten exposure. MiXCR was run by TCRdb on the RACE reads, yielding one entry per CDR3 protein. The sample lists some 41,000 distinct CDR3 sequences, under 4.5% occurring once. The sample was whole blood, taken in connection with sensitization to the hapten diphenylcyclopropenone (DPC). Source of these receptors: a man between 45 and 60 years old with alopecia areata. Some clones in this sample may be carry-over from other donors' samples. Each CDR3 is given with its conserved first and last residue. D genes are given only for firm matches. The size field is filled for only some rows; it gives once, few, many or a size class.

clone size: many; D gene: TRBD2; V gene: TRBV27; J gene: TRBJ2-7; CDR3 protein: CASSPGGALTYYEQYF; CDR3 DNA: TGTGCCAGCAGCCCCGGGGGGGCCCTTACTTATTACGAGCAGTACTTC
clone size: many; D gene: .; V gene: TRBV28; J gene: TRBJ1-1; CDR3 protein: CASSPTGGLNTEAFF; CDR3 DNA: TGTGCCAGCAGTCCTACCGGGGGCCTGAACACTGAAGCTTTCTTT
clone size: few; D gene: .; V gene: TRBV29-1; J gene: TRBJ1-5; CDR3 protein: CSVRDSNQPQHF; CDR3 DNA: TGCAGCGTTAGGGATAGCAATCAGCCCCAGCATTTT
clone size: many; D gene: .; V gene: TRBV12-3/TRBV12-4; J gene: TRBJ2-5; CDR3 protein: CASSFTQETQYF; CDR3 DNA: TGTGCCAGCAGTTTCACTCAAGAGACCCAGTACTTC
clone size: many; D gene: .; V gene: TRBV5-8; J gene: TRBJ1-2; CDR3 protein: CASSLGSQTNYGYTF; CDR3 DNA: TGTGCCAGCAGCTTGGGGTCCCAAACTAACTATGGCTACACCTTC
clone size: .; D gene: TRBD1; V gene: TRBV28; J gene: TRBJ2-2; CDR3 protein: CASTRGQTNTGELFF; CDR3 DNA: TGTGCCAGCACCCGGGGACAGACCAACACCGGGGAGCTGTTTTTT
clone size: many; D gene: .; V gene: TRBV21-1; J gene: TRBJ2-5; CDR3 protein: CASSKWRGDQYF; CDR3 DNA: TGTGCCAGCAGCAAATGGAGAGGCGACCAGTACTTC
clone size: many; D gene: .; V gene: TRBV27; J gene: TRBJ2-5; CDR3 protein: CASGLGVQETQYF; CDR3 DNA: TGTGCCAGCGGATTAGGGGTACAAGAGACCCAGTACTTC
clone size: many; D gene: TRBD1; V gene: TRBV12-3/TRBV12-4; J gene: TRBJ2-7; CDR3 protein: CASSPGTDYEQYF; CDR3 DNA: TGTGCCAGCAGCCCCGGGACAGACTACGAGCAGTACTTC
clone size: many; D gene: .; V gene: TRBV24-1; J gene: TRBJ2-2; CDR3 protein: CATIGPGNTGELFF; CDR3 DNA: TGTGCCACCATCGGTCCAGGGAACACCGGGGAGCTGTTTTTT
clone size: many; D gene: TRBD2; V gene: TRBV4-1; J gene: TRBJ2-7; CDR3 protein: CASSIRLAGSVEQYF; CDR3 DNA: TGCGCCAGCAGCATTCGGCTAGCGGGATCCGTGGAGCAGTACTTC
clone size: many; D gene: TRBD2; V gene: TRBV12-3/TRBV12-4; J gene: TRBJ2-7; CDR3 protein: CASSKTSAQYF; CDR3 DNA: TGTGCCAGCAGCAAGACTAGCGCGCAGTACTTC
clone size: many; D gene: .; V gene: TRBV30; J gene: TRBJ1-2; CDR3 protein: CAWSVNYYGYTF; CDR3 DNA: TGTGCCTGGAGTGTAAACTACTATGGCTACACCTTC
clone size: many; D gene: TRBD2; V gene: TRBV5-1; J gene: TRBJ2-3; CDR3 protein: CASSPRNGGADTQYF; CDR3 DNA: TGCGCCAGCAGCCCCCGGAATGGGGGGGCAGATACGCAGTATTTT
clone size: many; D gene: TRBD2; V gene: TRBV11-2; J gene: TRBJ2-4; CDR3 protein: CASSFFTPGLAGGRAKNIQYF; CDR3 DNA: TGTGCCAGCAGCTTTTTTACCCCGGGACTAGCGGGAGGAAGAGCCAAAAACATTCAGTACTTC
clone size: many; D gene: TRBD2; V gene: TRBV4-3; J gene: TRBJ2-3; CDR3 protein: CASSPGLAGGPRTGTQYF; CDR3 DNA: TGCGCCAGCAGCCCGGGACTAGCGGGAGGGCCGAGGACCGGTACGCAGTATTTT
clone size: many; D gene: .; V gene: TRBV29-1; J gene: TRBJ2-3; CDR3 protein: CSVDWVLVDTQYF; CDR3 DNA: TGCAGCGTAGACTGGGTCCTAGTAGATACGCAGTATTTT
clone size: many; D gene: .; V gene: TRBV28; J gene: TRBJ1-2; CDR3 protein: CASGGLNYGYTF; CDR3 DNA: TGTGCCAGCGGGGGGTTGAACTATGGCTACACCTTC
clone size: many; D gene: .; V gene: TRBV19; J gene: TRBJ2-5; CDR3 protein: CASSIRRTAKETQYF; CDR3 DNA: TGTGCCAGTAGTATTCGTCGGACAGCCAAAGAGACCCAGTACTTC
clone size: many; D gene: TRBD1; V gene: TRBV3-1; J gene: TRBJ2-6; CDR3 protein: CASSQTGGSSGANVLTF; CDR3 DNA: TGTGCCAGCAGCCAAACAGGGGGAAGCTCTGGGGCCAACGTCCTGACTTTC
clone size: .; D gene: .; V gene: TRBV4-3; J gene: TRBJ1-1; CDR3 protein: CASSQDVDTEAFF; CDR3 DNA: TGCGCCAGCAGCCAAGATGTTGACACTGAAGCTTTCTTT
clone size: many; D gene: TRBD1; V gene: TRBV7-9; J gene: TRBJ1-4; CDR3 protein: CASSYGQGKNEKLFF; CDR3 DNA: TGTGCCAGCAGTTATGGACAGGGAAAAAATGAAAAACTGTTTTTT
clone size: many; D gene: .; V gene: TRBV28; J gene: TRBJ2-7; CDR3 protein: CASSLAGSGTTSYEQYF; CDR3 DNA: TGTGCCAGCAGTTTAGCGGGATCCGGGACAACCTCCTACGAGCAGTACTTC
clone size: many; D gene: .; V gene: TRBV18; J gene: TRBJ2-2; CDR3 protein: CASSPQTGEAGELFF; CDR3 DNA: TGTGCCAGCTCACCACAGACAGGCGAGGCCGGGGAGCTGTTTTTT
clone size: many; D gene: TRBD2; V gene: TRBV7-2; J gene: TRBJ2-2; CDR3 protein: CASSLRGLAGVGGGVELFF; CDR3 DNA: TGTGCCAGCAGCTTACGGGGACTAGCGGGAGTAGGTGGTGGAGTAGAGCTGTTTTTT
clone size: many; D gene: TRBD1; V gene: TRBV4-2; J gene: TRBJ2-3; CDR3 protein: CASSQDLRTGGLGTDTQYF; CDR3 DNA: TGTGCCAGCAGCCAAGATCTGAGGACAGGGGGTCTAGGCACAGATACGCAGTATTTT
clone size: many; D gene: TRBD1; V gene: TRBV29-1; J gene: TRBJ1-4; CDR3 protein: CSVQLTGVKLFF; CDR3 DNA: TGCAGCGTTCAGCTCACAGGGGTGAAACTGTTTTTT
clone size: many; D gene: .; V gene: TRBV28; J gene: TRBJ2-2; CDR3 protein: CAGRTGWTGELFF; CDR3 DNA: TGTGCAGGTCGTACAGGTTGGACCGGGGAGCTGTTTTTT
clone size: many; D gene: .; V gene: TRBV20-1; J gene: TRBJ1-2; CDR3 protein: CSARGTETNYGYTF; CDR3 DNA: TGCAGTGCTAGGGGGACGGAGACTAACTATGGCTACACCTTC
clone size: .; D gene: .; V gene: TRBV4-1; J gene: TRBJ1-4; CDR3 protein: CASSAQDATNEKLFF; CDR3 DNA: TGCGCCAGCAGCGCGCAGGATGCAACTAATGAAAAACTGTTTTTT
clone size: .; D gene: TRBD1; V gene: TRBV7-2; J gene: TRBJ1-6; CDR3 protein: CASSPGTGYSPLHF; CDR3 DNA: TGTGCCAGCAGCCCCGGGACAGGCTATTCACCCCTCCACTTT
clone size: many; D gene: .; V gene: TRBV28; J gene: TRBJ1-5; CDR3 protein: CASSLTHRVTNQPQHF; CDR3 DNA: TGTGCCAGCAGTCTTACCCATCGGGTCACCAATCAGCCCCAGCATTTT
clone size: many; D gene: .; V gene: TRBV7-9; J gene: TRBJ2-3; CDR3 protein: CASSSVGDTQYF; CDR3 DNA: TGTGCCAGCAGCTCCGTCGGCGATACGCAGTATTTT
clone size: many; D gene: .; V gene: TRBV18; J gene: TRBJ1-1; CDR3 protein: CASSPTEDTEAFF; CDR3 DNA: TGTGCCAGCTCACCAACGGAGGACACTGAAGCTTTCTTT
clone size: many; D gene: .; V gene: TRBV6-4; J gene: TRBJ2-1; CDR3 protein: CASRRGETQFF; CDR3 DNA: TGTGCCAGCAGAAGGGGGGAGACTCAGTTCTTC
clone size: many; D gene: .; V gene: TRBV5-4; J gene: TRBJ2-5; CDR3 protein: CASSPESETQYF; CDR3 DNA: TGTGCCAGCAGCCCAGAGAGCGAGACCCAGTACTTC
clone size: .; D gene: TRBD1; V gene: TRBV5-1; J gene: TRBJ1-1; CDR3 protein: CASSPATGGLNTEAFF; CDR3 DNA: TGCGCCAGCAGCCCCGCGACAGGGGGCCTGAACACTGAAGCTTTCTTT
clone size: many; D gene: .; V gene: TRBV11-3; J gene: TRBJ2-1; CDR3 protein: CASSPGGGSSYNEQFF; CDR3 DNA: TGTGCCAGCAGCCCAGGGGGAGGGAGCTCCTACAATGAGCAGTTCTTC
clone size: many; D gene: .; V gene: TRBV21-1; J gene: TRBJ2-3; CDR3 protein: CASTGAVEADTQYF; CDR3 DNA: TGTGCCAGCACCGGGGCGGTCGAGGCAGATACGCAGTATTTT
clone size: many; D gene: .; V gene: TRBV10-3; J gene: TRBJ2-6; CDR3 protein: CAIGSGRASTSGANVLTF; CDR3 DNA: TGTGCCATCGGCAGCGGCAGGGCCTCTACCTCTGGGGCCAACGTCCTGACTTTC
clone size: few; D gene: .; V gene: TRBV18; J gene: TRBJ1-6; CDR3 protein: CASSPTEYNSPLHF; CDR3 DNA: TGTGCCAGCTCACCTACAGAGTATAATTCACCCCTCCACTTT
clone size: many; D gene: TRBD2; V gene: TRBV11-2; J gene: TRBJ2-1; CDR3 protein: CASSKIVTSGSYNEQFF; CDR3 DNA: TGTGCCAGCAGCAAAATAGTTACTAGCGGCTCCTACAATGAGCAGTTCTTC
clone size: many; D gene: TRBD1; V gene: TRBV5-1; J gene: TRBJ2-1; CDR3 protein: CATAPGTGFYNEQFF; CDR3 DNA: TGCGCCACCGCGCCCGGGACAGGGTTCTACAATGAGCAGTTCTTC
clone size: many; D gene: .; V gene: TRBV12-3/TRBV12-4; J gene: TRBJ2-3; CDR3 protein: CASSSWGDSITDTQYF; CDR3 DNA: TGTGCCAGCAGTTCGTGGGGGGACAGTATCACAGATACGCAGTATTTT
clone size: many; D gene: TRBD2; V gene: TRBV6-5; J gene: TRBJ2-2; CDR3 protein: CASSDPGLAHTGELFF; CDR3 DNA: TGTGCCAGCAGTGATCCGGGACTAGCTCACACCGGGGAGCTGTTTTTT
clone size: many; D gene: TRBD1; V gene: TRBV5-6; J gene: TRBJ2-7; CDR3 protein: CASSFESGQGAREQYF; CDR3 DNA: TGTGCCAGCAGCTTTGAGTCGGGACAGGGGGCTAGGGAGCAGTACTTC
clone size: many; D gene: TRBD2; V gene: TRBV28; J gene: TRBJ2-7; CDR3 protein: CASSFGREFEQYF; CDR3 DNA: TGTGCCAGCAGTTTTGGGCGGGAGTTCGAGCAGTACTTC
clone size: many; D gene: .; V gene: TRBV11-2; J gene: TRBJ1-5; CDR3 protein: CASSLDPGPNQPQHF; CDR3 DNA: TGTGCCAGCAGCTTAGACCCAGGGCCCAATCAGCCCCAGCATTTT
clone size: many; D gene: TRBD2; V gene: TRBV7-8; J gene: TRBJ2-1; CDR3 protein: CASSRRGLAGPYNEQFF; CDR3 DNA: TGTGCCAGCAGCCGCCGGGGACTAGCGGGGCCCTACAATGAGCAGTTCTTC
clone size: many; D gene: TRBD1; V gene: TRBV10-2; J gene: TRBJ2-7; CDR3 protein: CASREGQGGPYEQYF; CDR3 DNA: TGCGCCAGCAGGGAGGGACAGGGGGGCCCCTACGAGCAGTACTTC
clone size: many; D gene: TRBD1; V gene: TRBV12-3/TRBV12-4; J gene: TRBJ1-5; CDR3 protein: CASSQGGSNQPQHF; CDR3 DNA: TGTGCCAGCAGTCAGGGGGGTAGCAATCAGCCCCAGCATTTT